The 9 T cell receptor beta chains below were found in one sample sequenced in a study of early T cells in non-severe SARS-CoV-2 infection. A single record per CDR3 protein comes from TCRdb applying MiXCR to the 5' RACE reads. There are fewer than 75,000 distinct CDR3 sequences in the sample; around 20% occur only once, and 16% lies in the top ten. The sequenced sample was whole blood, obtained at baseline. The receptors were gathered from an adult who was a healthcare worker with PCR-confirmed SARS-CoV-2 infection or an uninfected control (not recorded which).

This clonotype was recorded at least ten times. This rearrangement joins TRBV7-2 to TRBJ1-1, with 8 bases matching TRBD1. V was pared by 6 bases and J by 11 bases, with 5 bases of the junction left unmatched. The CDR3 length is 11 residues. CDR1 and CDR2 (germline): SGHTA, FQGNSA. The CDR3 sequence: CASRWTGKAFF. CDR3 sequence (DNA): TGTGCCAGCAGATGGACAGGGAAGGCTTTCTTT.

This clonotype was seen only a few times. V gene TRBV4-2 combines with J gene TRBJ1-5; a possible D gene is TRBD1 (6 bases). Trimming shortened V by 4 bases and J by 1 base, and 8 bases separated the two germline ends. Looked up from germline, CDR1 is LGHNA and CDR2 is YNFKEQ. There are 14 residues in the CDR3. CDR3 loop: CASSLDRSNQPQHF. In DNA, the CDR3 is TGTGCCAGCAGCCTCGACAGGAGCAATCAGCCCCAGCATTTT.

V and J are TRBV11-2 and TRBJ2-2; 9 bases align to TRBD2. There are 15 residues in the CDR3. Germline CDR1 is SGHAT and CDR2 is FQNNGV. With 6 bases clipped from V and 0 bases from J, the junction kept 2 bases outside the gene matches. CDR3 bases: TGTGCCAGCAGAAGCGGGGGGCCGAACACCGGGGAGCTGTTTTTT. Translating gives CASRSGGPNTGELFF.

The chain couples TRBV7-8 to TRBJ1-1, with TRBD1 matching 10 bases. Trimming took 2 bases from V and 3 from J; bases not matched to a gene: 3. Germline V gives CDR1 SGHVS, CDR2 FQNEAQ. There are 15 residues in the CDR3. This CDR3 reads CASSLTGQGYTEAFF. CDR3 in DNA: TGTGCCAGCAGCTTAACGGGACAGGGGTACACTGAAGCTTTCTTT.

This clonotype was picked up a small number of times. Here the CDR3 DNA reads TGTGCCAGCAGCCTGGAGACGGGGGGGCAGTTCTTC. As protein: CASSLETGGQFF. The chain is built from TRBV5-4 and TRBJ2-1; 7 positions agree with TRBD2. CDR1 SGHNT and CDR2 YYREEE come from the germline V gene (reference sequence). The CDR3 spans 12 residues. V was pared by 4 bases and J by 12 bases, with 7 bases of the junction left unmatched.

There are a few counts of this clonotype. The gene calls are TRBV19 and TRBJ2-3; D is unresolved. Germline CDR1 reads LNHDA; CDR2 reads SQIVND (reference sequence). The CDR3 runs 13 residues. The germline V and J ends were trimmed by 3 bases and 0 bases, with 4 bases remaining between them. As DNA, the CDR3 is TGTGCCAGTAGTATGTACAGCACAGATACGCAGTATTTT. It codes for CASSMYSTDTQYF.

The CDR3 DNA follows: TGTGCCAGCAGTGTGGAAGCGGGGGATTCACCCCTCCACTTT. It codes for CASSVEAGDSPLHF. The chain recombines TRBV6-1 with TRBJ1-6, with D possibly matching TRBD1 (5 bases). Germline loops: CDR1 MNHNS, CDR2 SASEGT. Between the trimmed V and J ends, which lost 4 bases and 8 bases, there was a span of 12 bases. This CDR3 contains 14 residues.

The chain is built from TRBV20-1 and TRBJ2-1, with a tentative D call TRBD1 (6 bases). The CDR3 is 16 amino acids. The V end lost 5 bases, the J end lost 0 bases, and 17 bases lay between the germline ends. Germline CDR1 reads DFQATT; CDR2 reads SNEGSKA (reference sequence). CDR3 residues: CSAGKPQGVSYNEQFF. In nucleotides, the CDR3 is TGCAGTGCTGGCAAACCACAGGGTGTCTCCTACAATGAGCAGTTCTTC.

This clonotype has just a few counts. The chain is built from TRBV7-2 and TRBJ2-1; D not certain. The CDR3 has 13 residues. Trimming removed 0 bases at V and 5 bases at J, with 5 bases between. Germline-derived CDR1 and CDR2 are SGHTA and FQGNSA. The CDR3 protein is CASSLARHNEQFF. The CDR3 nucleotides are TGTGCCAGCAGCTTAGCGCGGCACAATGAGCAGTTCTTC.